One T cell receptor (beta chain) is described in this entry. What it binds is not known. The data stem from a study of OX40 agonist ivuxolimab in advanced cancers. Study conclusions and caveats: The authors did not determine the antigen specificity of the expanded peripheral T cells.

Clones were read by immunoSEQ multiplex PCR, and TCRdb kept only the in-frame ones, dropping some. In the table there are about 68,000 clones, about 90% of which are singletons. The V and J ends lost 0 bases and 0 bases, in that order; junction bases with no gene match: 7. CDR1 is MNHEY and CDR2 is SMNVEV in the germline V gene (reference sequence). The length of the CDR3 is 18 residues. V usage is TRBV27 and J usage is TRBJ1-3; 8 positions match TRBD1. This TCR derives from an adult with an advanced solid tumor such as melanoma, head and neck, liver or kidney cancer. This specimen consisted of CD4+ or CD8+ T cells sorted from blood, obtained in a trial of the OX40 agonist ivuxolimab. CDR3 amino acids: CASSLSGTGLYSGNTIYF. The CDR3 DNA reads TGTGCCAGCAGTTTATCGGGGACAGGACTCTACTCTGGAAACACCATATATTTT.